This TCR beta chain originates from a study of OX40 agonist ivuxolimab in advanced cancers. Study background: It was permissible to have had prior anti-PD-1, anti-PD-L1 or anti-CTLA-4 therapy, and around 40% had some.

Produced via immunoSEQ multiplex PCR; TCRdb's table is partial and in-frame only. The data hold roughly 70,000 clones, with 82% observed a single time. This CDR3 is 14 amino acids long. Trimming took off 0 bases at V and 4 bases at J, with 8 bases between the two ends. Germline CDR1 SGHAT, CDR2 FQNNGV. Sequencing used CD4+ or CD8+ T cells sorted from blood, obtained in a trial of the OX40 agonist ivuxolimab. This receptor was obtained from an adult with an advanced solid tumor such as melanoma, head and neck, liver or kidney cancer. V is TRBV11-2 and J is TRBJ2-3; D gene ambiguous. CDR3 nucleotide sequence: TGTGCCAGCAGCTTAGAAGACCTTTCAGATACGCAGTATTTT. Protein product: CASSLEDLSDTQYF.